The entry that follows covers one T cell receptor beta chain sequence. This specimen comes from a study of blood T cell repertoires in COVID-19. The germline V gene encodes CDR1 SGHAT and CDR2 FQNNGV. Between the trimmed V and J ends, which lost 4 bases and 4 bases, there was a span of 16 bases. The CDR3 has 16 residues. Generated by immunoSEQ multiplex PCR, the TCRdb table keeps only in-frame clones and is missing some. Of about 170,000 clones listed, 83% are singletons. The specimen sequenced was peripheral blood. The clonotype was recovered from a woman older than 75 with acute or convalescent COVID-19. The genes are TRBV11-2 and TRBJ1-4; maybe TRBD1 (5 bases). In nucleotides, the CDR3 is TGTGCCAGCAGCTCCGAAACAGACAGAGTTAATGAAAAACTGTTTTTT. Amino acid sequence: CASSSETDRVNEKLFF.